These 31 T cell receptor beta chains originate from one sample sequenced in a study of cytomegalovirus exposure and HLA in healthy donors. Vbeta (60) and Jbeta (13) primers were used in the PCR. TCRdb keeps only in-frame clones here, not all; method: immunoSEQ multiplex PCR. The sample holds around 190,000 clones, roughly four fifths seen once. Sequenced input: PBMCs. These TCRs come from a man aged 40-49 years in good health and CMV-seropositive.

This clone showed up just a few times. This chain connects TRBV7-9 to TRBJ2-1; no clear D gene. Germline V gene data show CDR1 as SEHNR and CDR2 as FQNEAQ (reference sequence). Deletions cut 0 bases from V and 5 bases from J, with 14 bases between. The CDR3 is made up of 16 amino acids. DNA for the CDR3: TGTGCCAGCAGCTTAGCGGATTTCACAGTTAACAATGAGCAGTTCTTC. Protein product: CASSLADFTVNNEQFF. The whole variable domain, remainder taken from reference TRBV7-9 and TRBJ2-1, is DTGVSQNPRHKITKRGQNVTFRCDPISEHNRLYWYRQTLGQGPEFLTYFQNEAQLEKSRLLSDRFSAERPKGSFSTLEIQRTEQGDSAMYLCASSLADFTVNNEQFFGPGTRLTVL.

CDR3: CASSYLGQSGELFF. The CDR3 coding sequence is TGTGCCAGCAGTTACCTCGGACAGAGCGGGGAGCTGTTTTTT. This sequence joins TRBV6-5 and TRBJ2-2; possible D gene TRBD1, 6 bases. The CDR3 runs to 14 residues. Trimming took 2 bases from V and 7 from J, leaving 11 bases between them. CDR1 is MNHEY and CDR2 is SVGAGI in the germline V gene.

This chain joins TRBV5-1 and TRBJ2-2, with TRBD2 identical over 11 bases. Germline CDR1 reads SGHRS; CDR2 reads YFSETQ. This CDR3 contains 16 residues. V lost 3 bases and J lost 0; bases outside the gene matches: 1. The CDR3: CASSSTSGANTGELFF. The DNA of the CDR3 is TGCGCCAGCAGCTCGACTAGCGGGGCGAACACCGGGGAGCTGTTTTTT.

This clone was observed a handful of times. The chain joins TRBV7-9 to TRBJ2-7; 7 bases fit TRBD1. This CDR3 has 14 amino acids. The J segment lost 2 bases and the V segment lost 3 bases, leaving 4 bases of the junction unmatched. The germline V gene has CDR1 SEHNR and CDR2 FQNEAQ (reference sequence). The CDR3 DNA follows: TGTGCCAGCAGCTTCACGGGACAGCCCTACGAGCAGTACTTC. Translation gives CASSFTGQPYEQYF.

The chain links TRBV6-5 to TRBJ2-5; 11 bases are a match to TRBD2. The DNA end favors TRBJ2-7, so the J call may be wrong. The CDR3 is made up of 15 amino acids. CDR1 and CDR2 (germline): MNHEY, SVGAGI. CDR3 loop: CASSSGTSGTYEQYF. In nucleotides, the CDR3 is TGTGCCAGCAGTTCCGGGACTAGCGGTACCTACGAGCAGTACTTC.

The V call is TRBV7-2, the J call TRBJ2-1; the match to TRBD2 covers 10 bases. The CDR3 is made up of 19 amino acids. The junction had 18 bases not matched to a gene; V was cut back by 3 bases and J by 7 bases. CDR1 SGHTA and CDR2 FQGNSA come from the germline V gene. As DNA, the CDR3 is TGTGCCAGCAGCTTCCCCAGGGAGGCTTTAGCGGGGGGCCTTAATGAGCAGTTCTTC. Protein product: CASSFPREALAGGLNEQFF.

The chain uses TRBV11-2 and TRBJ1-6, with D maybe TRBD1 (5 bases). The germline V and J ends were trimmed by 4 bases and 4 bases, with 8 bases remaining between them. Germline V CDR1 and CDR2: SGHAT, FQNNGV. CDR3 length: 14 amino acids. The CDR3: CASSYGQYNSPLHF. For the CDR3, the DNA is TGTGCCAGCAGCTATGGACAATATAATTCACCCCTCCACTTT.

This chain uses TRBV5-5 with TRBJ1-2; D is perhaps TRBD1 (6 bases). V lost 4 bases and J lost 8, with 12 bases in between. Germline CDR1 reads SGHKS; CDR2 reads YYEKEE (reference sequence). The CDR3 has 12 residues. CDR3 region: CASSPGVRGYTF. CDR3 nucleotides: TGTGCCAGCAGCCCAGGGGTGCGGGGCTACACCTTC.

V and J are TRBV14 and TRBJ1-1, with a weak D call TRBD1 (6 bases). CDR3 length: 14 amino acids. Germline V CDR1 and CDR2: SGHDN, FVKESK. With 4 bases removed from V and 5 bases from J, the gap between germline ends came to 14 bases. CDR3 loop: CASSRNRVGTEAFF. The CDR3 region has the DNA TGTGCCAGCAGCCGAAACAGGGTAGGGACTGAAGCTTTCTTT.

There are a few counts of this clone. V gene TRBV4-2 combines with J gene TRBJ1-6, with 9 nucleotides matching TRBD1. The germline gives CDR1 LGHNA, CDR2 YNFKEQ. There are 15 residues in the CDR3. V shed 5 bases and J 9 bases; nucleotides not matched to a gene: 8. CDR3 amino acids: CASSANRGLGSPLHF. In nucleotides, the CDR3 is TGTGCCAGCAGCGCGAACAGGGGGCTCGGTTCACCCCTCCACTTT.

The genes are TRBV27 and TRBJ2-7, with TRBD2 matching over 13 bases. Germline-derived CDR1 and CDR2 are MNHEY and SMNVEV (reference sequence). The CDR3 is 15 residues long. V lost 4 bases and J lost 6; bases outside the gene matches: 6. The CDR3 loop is CASSSTGLAGAEQYF. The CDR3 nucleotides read TGTGCCAGCAGTTCGACTGGACTAGCGGGAGCCGAGCAGTACTTC.

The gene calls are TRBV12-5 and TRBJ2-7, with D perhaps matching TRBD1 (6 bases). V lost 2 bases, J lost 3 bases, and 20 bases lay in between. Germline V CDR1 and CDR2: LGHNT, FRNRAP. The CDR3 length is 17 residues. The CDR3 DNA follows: TGTGCTAGTGGTTTGAAACCCTACAGGGTCCCGGGCTACGAGCAGTACTTC. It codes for CASGLKPYRVPGYEQYF. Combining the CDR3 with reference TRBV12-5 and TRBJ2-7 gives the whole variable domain DARVTQTPRHKVTEMGQEVTMRCQPILGHNTVFWYRQTMMQGLELLAYFRNRAPLDDSGMPKDRFSAEMPDATLATLKIQPSEPRDSAVYFCASGLKPYRVPGYEQYFGPGTRLTVT.

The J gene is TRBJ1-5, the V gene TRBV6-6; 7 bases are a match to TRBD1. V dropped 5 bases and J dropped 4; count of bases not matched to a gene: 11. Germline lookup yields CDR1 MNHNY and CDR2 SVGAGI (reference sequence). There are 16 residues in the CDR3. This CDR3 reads CASSRGQQSLNQPQHF. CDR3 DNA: TGTGCCAGCAGTCGGGGACAGCAAAGTCTTAATCAGCCCCAGCATTTT.

The CDR3 protein is CASGPSLYEQYF. CDR3 sequence (DNA): TGTGCTAGTGGTCCGTCACTTTACGAGCAGTACTTC. This chain links TRBV12-5 with TRBJ2-7, with D unresolved. V was shortened by 5 bases and J by 4 bases, with 9 bases between the two germline ends. CDR1 and CDR2 (germline): LGHNT, FRNRAP. This CDR3 region has 12 residues.

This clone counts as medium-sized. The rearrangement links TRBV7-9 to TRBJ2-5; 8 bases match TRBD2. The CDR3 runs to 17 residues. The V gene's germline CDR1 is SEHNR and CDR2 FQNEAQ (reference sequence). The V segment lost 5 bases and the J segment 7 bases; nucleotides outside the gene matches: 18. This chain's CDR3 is CASSPRTVAGPSGTQYF. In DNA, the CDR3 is TGTGCCAGCAGCCCCCGGACGGTAGCGGGGCCCTCGGGGACCCAGTACTTC.

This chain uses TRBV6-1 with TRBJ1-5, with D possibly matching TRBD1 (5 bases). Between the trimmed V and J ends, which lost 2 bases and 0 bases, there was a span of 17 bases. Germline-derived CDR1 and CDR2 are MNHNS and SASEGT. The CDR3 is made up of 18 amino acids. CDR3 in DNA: TGTGCCAGCAGTGAATTTGGAACAGGCCGATATAGCAATCAGCCCCAGCATTTT. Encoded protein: CASSEFGTGRYSNQPQHF.

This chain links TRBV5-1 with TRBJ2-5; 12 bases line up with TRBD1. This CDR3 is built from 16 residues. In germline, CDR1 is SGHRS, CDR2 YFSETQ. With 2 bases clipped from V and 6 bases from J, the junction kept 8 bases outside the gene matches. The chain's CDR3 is CASSFLGTGGAKTQYF. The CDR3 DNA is TGCGCCAGCAGCTTCCTAGGGACAGGGGGCGCCAAGACCCAGTACTTC.

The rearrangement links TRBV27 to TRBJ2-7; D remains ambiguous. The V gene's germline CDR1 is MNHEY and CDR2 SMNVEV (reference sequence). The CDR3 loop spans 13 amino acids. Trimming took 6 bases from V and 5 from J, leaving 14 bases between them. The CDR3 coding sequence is TGTGCCAGCAGCCGGGTACGTTGGGACGAGCAGTACTTC. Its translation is CASSRVRWDEQYF.

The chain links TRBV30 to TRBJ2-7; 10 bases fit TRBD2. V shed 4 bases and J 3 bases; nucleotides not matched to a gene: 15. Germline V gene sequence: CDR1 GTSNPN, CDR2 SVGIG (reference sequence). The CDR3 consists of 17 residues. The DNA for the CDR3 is TGTGCCTGGATGGCTAGCGGGAGACCCCGGTATATCTACGAGCAGTACTTC. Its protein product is CAWMASGRPRYIYEQYF.

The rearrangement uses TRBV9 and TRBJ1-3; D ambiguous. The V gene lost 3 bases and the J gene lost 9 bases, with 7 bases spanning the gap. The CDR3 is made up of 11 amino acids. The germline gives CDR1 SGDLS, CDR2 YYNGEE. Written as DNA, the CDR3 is TGTGCCAGCAGCGGTGGAGGCACCATATATTTT. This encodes CASSGGGTIYF.

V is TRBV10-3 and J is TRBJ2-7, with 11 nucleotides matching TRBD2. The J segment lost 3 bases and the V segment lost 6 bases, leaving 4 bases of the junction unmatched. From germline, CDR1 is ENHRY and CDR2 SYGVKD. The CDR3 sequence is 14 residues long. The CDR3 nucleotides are TGTGCCATCAGGAAGACTAGCGGGAACTACGAGCAGTACTTC. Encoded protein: CAIRKTSGNYEQYF.

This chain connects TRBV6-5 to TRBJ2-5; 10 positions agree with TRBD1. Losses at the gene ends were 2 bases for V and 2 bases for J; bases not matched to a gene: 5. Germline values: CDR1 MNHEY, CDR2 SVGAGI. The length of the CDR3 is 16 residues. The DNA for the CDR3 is TGTGCCAGCAGTTACGCCGACAGGGGGCGGCAAGAGACCCAGTACTTC. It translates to CASSYADRGRQETQYF.

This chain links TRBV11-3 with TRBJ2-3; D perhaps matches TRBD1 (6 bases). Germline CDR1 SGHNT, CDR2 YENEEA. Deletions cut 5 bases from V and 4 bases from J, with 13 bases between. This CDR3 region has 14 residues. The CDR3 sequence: CASSPGARADTQYF. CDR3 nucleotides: TGTGCCAGCAGCCCAGGGGCTCGGGCAGATACGCAGTATTTT.

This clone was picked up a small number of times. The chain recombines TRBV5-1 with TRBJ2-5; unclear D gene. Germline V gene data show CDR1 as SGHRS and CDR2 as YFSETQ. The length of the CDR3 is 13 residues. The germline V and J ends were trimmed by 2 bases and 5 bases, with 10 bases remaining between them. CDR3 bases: TGCGCCAGCAGCTTCGGAGCTGGGGAGACCCAGTACTTC. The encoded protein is CASSFGAGETQYF.

The chain's CDR3 is CASSRNYGYTF. The CDR3 bases are TGTGCCAGCAGTCGTAACTATGGCTACACCTTC. The rearrangement joins TRBV25-1 to TRBJ1-2; D ambiguous. The CDR3 contains 11 residues. Germline assignment: CDR1 MGHDK and CDR2 SYGVNS. V lost 5 bases and J lost 1, with 2 bases in between.

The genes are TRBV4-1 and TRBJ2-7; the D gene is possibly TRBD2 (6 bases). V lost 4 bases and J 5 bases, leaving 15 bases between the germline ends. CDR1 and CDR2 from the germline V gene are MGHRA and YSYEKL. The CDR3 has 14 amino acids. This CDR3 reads CASSPSVWGDEQYF. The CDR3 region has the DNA TGCGCCAGCAGCCCGAGCGTATGGGGGGACGAGCAGTACTTC.

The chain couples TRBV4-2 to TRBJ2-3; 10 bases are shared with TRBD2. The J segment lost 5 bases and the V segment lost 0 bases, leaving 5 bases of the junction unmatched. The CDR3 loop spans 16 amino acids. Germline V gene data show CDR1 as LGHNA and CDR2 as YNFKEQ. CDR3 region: CASSQDGLAGEDTQYF. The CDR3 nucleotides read TGTGCCAGCAGCCAAGATGGGCTAGCGGGGGAAGATACGCAGTATTTT.

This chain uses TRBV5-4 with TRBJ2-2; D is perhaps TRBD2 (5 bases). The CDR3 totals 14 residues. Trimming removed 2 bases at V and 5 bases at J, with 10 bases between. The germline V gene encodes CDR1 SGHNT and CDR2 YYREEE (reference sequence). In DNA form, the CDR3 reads TGTGCCAGCAGCTTCCAACTAGAAACCGGGGAGCTGTTTTTT. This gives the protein CASSFQLETGELFF. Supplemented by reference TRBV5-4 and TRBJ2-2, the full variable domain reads ETGVTQSPTHLIKTRGQQVTLRCSSQSGHNTVSWYQQALGQGPQFIFQYYREEENGRGNFPPRFSGLQFPNYSSELNVNALELDDSALYLCASSFQLETGELFFGEGSRLTVL.

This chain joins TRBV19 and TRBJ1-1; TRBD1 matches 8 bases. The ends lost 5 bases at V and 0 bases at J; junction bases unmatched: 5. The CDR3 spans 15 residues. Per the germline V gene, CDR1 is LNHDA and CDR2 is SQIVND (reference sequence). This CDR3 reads CASSHRTGLNTEAFF. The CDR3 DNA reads TGTGCCAGTAGTCATCGGACAGGGTTGAACACTGAAGCTTTCTTT.

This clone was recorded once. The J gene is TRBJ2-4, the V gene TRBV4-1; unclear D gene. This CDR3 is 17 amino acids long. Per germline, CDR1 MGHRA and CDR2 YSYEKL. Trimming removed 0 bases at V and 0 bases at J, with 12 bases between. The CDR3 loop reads CASSQDRLKLAKNIQYF. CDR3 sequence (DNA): TGCGCCAGCAGCCAAGATCGGTTGAAATTAGCCAAAAACATTCAGTACTTC.

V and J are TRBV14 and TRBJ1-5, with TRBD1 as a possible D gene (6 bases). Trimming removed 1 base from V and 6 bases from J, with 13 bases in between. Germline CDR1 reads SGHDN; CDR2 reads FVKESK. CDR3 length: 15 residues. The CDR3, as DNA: TGTGCCAGCAGCCAAGGGGGGGGCCATGTTCAGCCCCAGCATTTT. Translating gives CASSQGGGHVQPQHF.